Listed here are 30 T cell receptor beta chains from one sample, sequenced in a study of identical twins. TCRdb ran MiXCR on the 5' RACE reads and lists one entry per CDR3 protein. Of about 250,000 distinct CDR3 sequences detected, 7% to 8.5% appear once; the ten largest clones hold less than 6.5%. The same data also went into a second study, on yellow fever vaccine responses in identical twins.

The sequenced material came from CD8+ T cells sorted from blood. The receptors stem from a woman younger than 35 in good health.

Many counts were recorded for this clonotype. The chain uses TRBV12-3 or TRBV12-4 and TRBJ2-7, with D unresolved. V dropped 2 bases and J dropped 4 bases, with 6 bases sitting between them. The CDR3 sequence is 12 residues long. CDR3 protein: CASSLSQYEQYF. The CDR3 DNA reads as TGTGCCAGCAGTTTAAGTCAGTACGAGCAGTACTTC.

The chain is built from TRBV4-1 and TRBJ2-1, with TRBD2 identical over 11 bases. Germline assignment: CDR1 MGHRA and CDR2 YSYEKL. The CDR3 is 14 residues long. V lost 6 bases, J lost 3 bases, and 1 base stayed unmatched. The CDR3 nucleotides are TGCGCCAGCAGAACTAGCGGGAGCTACAATGAGCAGTTCTTC. This encodes CASRTSGSYNEQFF.

This sequence joins TRBV7-8 and TRBJ2-3; 10 bases are shared with TRBD2. V trimming: 2 bases; J trimming: 4 bases; junction bases outside the gene matches: 6. From germline, CDR1 is SGHVS and CDR2 FQNEAQ. The CDR3 is 16 amino acids. The CDR3 DNA sequence: TGTGCCAGCAGCTTACGAGTAGCGGGAGGACCAGATACGCAGTATTTT. It specifies CASSLRVAGGPDTQYF.

The rearrangement joins TRBV11-3 to TRBJ2-1; 7 bases agree with TRBD2. From germline, CDR1 is SGHNT and CDR2 YENEEA. After removal of 5 bases from V and 8 bases from J, the junction contained 15 bases not matched to a gene. The CDR3 totals 16 residues. CDR3: CASSLGTGGRFYEQFF. CDR3 sequence (DNA): TGTGCCAGCAGCCTAGGTACGGGAGGCCGTTTCTATGAGCAGTTCTTC.

The genes are TRBV11-1 and TRBJ2-6, with TRBD1 matching over 9 bases. This CDR3 has 18 amino acids. The ends lost 5 bases at V and 4 bases at J; junction bases unmatched: 12. Germline lookup yields CDR1 SGHAT and CDR2 FQDESV (reference sequence). In DNA, the CDR3 is TGTGCCAGCAGCCCCGGTCCCGGGACAGGGTCAGGGGCCAACGTCCTGACTTTC. This codes for CASSPGPGTGSGANVLTF.

This clonotype was seen ten or more times. The rearrangement joins TRBV12-3 or TRBV12-4 to TRBJ1-1; D is unresolved. Trimming pared 5 bases from V and 0 bases from J, leaving 13 bases between. The CDR3 sequence is 15 residues long. The CDR3 nucleotides read TGTGCCAGCAGTCTCCTGGGAGGGTTGAACACTGAAGCTTTCTTT. Translation gives CASSLLGGLNTEAFF.

The rearrangement links TRBV10-2 to TRBJ2-5; 9 nucleotides agree with TRBD1. Per germline, CDR1 WSHSY and CDR2 SAAADI. With V trimmed by 0 bases and J by 6 bases, 8 bases remained unmatched. This CDR3 comprises 16 residues. As DNA, the CDR3 is TGCGCCAGCAGTGAGTCGGTGGACAGGGGAGGAAAGACCCAGTACTTC. This codes for CASSESVDRGGKTQYF.

This clonotype occurred a few times. This chain links TRBV7-8 with TRBJ2-3; tentatively, D is TRBD2 (7 bases). The CDR3 totals 17 residues. V lost 6 bases and J 2 bases, leaving 21 bases between the germline ends. Germline V gives CDR1 SGHVS, CDR2 FQNEAQ. The CDR3 sequence is CASRKEWGGWDTDTQYF. The CDR3 DNA reads TGTGCCAGCAGGAAAGAATGGGGGGGCTGGGACACAGATACGCAGTATTTT.

The chain employs TRBV29-1 and TRBJ2-7; D call uncertain. Per germline, CDR1 SQVTM and CDR2 ANQGSEA. V gave up 7 bases and J gave up 3 bases, with 16 bases separating them. This CDR3 contains 13 residues. For the CDR3, the DNA is TGCAGCGCCAGGACCCCTGCCAACTACGAGCAGTACTTC. Encoded protein: CSARTPANYEQYF.

This clonotype was recorded at least ten times. The chain links TRBV5-1 to TRBJ2-2, with D possibly being TRBD1 (6 bases). The CDR3 totals 19 residues. With 1 base removed from V and 3 bases from J, the gap between germline ends came to 22 bases. From germline, CDR1 is SGHRS and CDR2 YFSETQ. The CDR3, as DNA: TGCGCCAGCAGCTTGAAGCTTTCGAAACCAGGGGCGGACACCGGGGAGCTGTTTTTT. Its translation is CASSLKLSKPGADTGELFF.

This clonotype was found a few times. V and J are TRBV5-6 and TRBJ2-4; D uncertain. This CDR3 spans 14 amino acids. Germline V lookup: CDR1 SGHDT, CDR2 YYEEEE. The V gene lost 0 bases and the J gene lost 8 bases, with 12 bases spanning the gap. The CDR3 is CASSLVQDRDIQYF. The DNA for the CDR3 is TGTGCCAGCAGCTTGGTTCAGGACCGGGACATTCAGTACTTC. Full variable domain (outside the CDR3, taken from reference TRBV5-6 and TRBJ2-4): DAGVTQSPTHLIKTRGQQVTLRCSPKSGHDTVSWYQQALGQGPQFIFQYYEEEERQRGNFPDRFSGHQFPNYSSELNVNALLLGDSALYLCASSLVQDRDIQYFGAGTRLSVL.

This clonotype was seen at least ten times. The chain carries TRBV7-9 and TRBJ2-3; D may correspond to TRBD1 or TRBD2 (5 bases each). V was cut by 5 bases and J by 2 bases, with 8 bases left in between. The CDR3 extends over 13 amino acids. CDR1 and CDR2 (germline): SEHNR, FQNEAQ (reference sequence). The CDR3 region has the DNA TGTGCCAGCAGCGGGGGTTCCACAGATACGCAGTATTTT. It specifies CASSGGSTDTQYF.

The CDR3 DNA follows: TGTGCCAGCAGCCAATTGGGGACAGGGGCTATCGGGGAGCTGTTTTTT. It yields the protein CASSQLGTGAIGELFF. The V and J genes are TRBV7-2 and TRBJ2-2, with 10 bases matching TRBD1. V dropped 5 bases and J dropped 7; count of bases not matched to a gene: 10. The CDR3 is 16 amino acids. Germline V lookup: CDR1 SGHTA, CDR2 FQGNSA.

The chain combines TRBV20-1 with TRBJ1-1; TRBD1 might be the D (5 bases). CDR1 DFQATT and CDR2 SNEGSKA come from the germline V gene (reference sequence). V lost 0 bases and J 4 bases, leaving 18 bases between the germline ends. This CDR3 is built from 16 residues. The DNA of the CDR3 is TGCAGTGCTAGAGATTTTAGGCAGGGTGGGAGCACTGAAGCTTTCTTT. The encoded protein is CSARDFRQGGSTEAFF.

This clonotype was detected a few times. The rearrangement joins TRBV5-6 to TRBJ2-5, with TRBD1 matching 8 bases. Germline V CDR1 and CDR2: SGHDT, YYEEEE. V was clipped by 5 bases and J by 0 bases; unmatched bases: 9. The CDR3 spans 16 residues. In nucleotides, the CDR3 is TGTGCCAGCAGTCCACTCCAGGACAGGGACCAAGAGACCCAGTACTTC. Protein: CASSPLQDRDQETQYF.

Written as DNA, the CDR3 is TGTGCCACCACGAGCACCCGGGATCTCCGCAATGAGCAGTTCTTC. Its translation: CATTSTRDLRNEQFF. The chain uses TRBV2 and TRBJ2-1; the D gene is possibly TRBD2 (5 bases). The V end was cut by 10 bases, the J end by 6 bases, with 22 bases between. The CDR3 is made up of 15 amino acids. Per germline, CDR1 SNHLY and CDR2 FYNNEI.

This clonotype occurred a few times. CDR3 protein: CSARGDSTYEQYF. The CDR3 DNA sequence: TGCAGTGCTAGAGGGGACAGCACCTACGAGCAGTACTTC. This chain uses TRBV20-1 with TRBJ2-7; 7 positions match TRBD1. The CDR3 totals 13 residues. The V gene's germline CDR1 is DFQATT and CDR2 SNEGSKA (reference sequence). The V gene end was trimmed by 1 base and the J gene end by 2 bases; junction bases not matched to a gene: 2.

This clonotype came up a few times. The rearrangement links TRBV3-1 to TRBJ2-3; 9 bases fit TRBD2. This CDR3 contains 15 residues. Per the germline V gene, CDR1 is LGHDT and CDR2 is YNNKEL (reference sequence). Unmatched junction bases numbered 2, after V lost 0 bases and J lost 4 bases. The CDR3 DNA reads TGTGCCAGCAGCCAAGAAATAGCGGGGGCAGATACGCAGTATTTT. This encodes CASSQEIAGADTQYF.

The chain uses TRBV27 and TRBJ2-3, with TRBD2 identical over 11 bases. Germline lookup yields CDR1 MNHEY and CDR2 SMNVEV (reference sequence). V lost 7 bases to trimming and J lost 0 bases; unmatched junction nucleotides: 15. This CDR3 comprises 19 residues. The CDR3 sequence: CASMWGLAEPSSSTDTQYF. DNA of the CDR3: TGTGCCAGCATGTGGGGACTAGCGGAACCAAGTTCTAGCACAGATACGCAGTATTTT.

This clonotype appeared many times. The rearrangement uses TRBV10-3 and TRBJ2-3, with D unresolved. The length of the CDR3 is 12 residues. V was shortened by 6 bases and J by 6 bases, with 10 bases between the two germline ends. Germline assignment: CDR1 ENHRY and CDR2 SYGVKD. The CDR3: CAIRPEGDTQYF. For the CDR3, the DNA is TGTGCCATCAGGCCCGAAGGGGATACGCAGTATTTT.

This clonotype was detected many times. The chain joins TRBV28 to TRBJ1-1; D gene ambiguous. CDR1 is MDHEN, CDR2 SYDVKM, per germline. CDR3 length: 15 residues. The V gene lost 4 bases and the J gene lost 4 bases, with 16 bases spanning the gap. The CDR3 coding sequence is TGTGCCAGCAGTTCCGCAGGTGGAGGCGGCACTGAAGCTTTCTTT. It translates to CASSSAGGGGTEAFF.

V gene TRBV7-7 combines with J gene TRBJ2-1; D is perhaps TRBD1 (6 bases). This CDR3 is 16 amino acids long. Germline CDR1 and CDR2: SSHAT and FNYEAQ (reference sequence). Deletions cut 0 bases from V and 4 bases from J, with 13 bases between. CDR3 bases: TGTGCCAGCAGCTTAGCACAGGGAAGTGGATACAATGAGCAGTTCTTC. Encoded protein: CASSLAQGSGYNEQFF.

This sequence joins TRBV28 and TRBJ1-6; 7 bases agree with TRBD1. V was clipped by 5 bases and J by 0 bases; unmatched bases: 4. CDR1 is MDHEN and CDR2 is SYDVKM in the germline V gene. This CDR3 region has 16 residues. CDR3 bases: TGTGCCAGCAGTACTTGGACAGGCTCCTATAATTCACCCCTCCACTTT. Encoded protein: CASSTWTGSYNSPLHF.

This clonotype was found many times. This chain uses TRBV20-1 with TRBJ1-2; 7 bases align to TRBD1. The V gene end was trimmed by 5 bases and the J gene end by 4 bases; junction bases not matched to a gene: 7. The germline V gene encodes CDR1 DFQATT and CDR2 SNEGSKA (reference sequence). The CDR3 has 13 residues. The CDR3 region has the DNA TGCAGTGCTCAGACAGGGTCGGGCTATGGCTACACCTTC. Translating it yields CSAQTGSGYGYTF.

This clonotype was detected a few times. This chain uses TRBV12-3 or TRBV12-4 with TRBJ2-1; no definite D call. CDR3 length: 14 amino acids. V dropped 5 bases and J dropped 5 bases, with 13 bases sitting between them. The CDR3: CASSIVRANNEQFF. The CDR3, as DNA: TGTGCCAGCAGTATTGTTCGAGCCAACAATGAGCAGTTCTTC.

The rearrangement uses TRBV6-4 and TRBJ2-2; unclear D gene. Per germline, CDR1 MRHNA and CDR2 SNTAGT. Trimming removed 2 bases at V and 3 bases at J, with 22 bases between. The CDR3 spans 19 residues. Here the CDR3 DNA reads TGTGCCAGCAGTGACCCAAAAATCTATGGGTGGAGTTACACCGGGGAGCTGTTTTTT. Translated: CASSDPKIYGWSYTGELFF.

In its sample, this clonotype was seen a few times. This chain joins TRBV20-1 and TRBJ2-2, with TRBD1 identical over 9 bases. Trimming removed 1 base from V and 0 bases from J; junction bases left unmatched: 0. Germline assignment: CDR1 DFQATT and CDR2 SNEGSKA (reference sequence). This CDR3 comprises 15 residues. CDR3 sequence: CSARGQGANTGELFF. The CDR3 region has the DNA TGCAGTGCTAGAGGACAGGGGGCGAACACCGGGGAGCTGTTTTTT.

This clonotype has only a few counts. This chain connects TRBV7-9 to TRBJ2-1, with 7 bases matching TRBD2. This CDR3 has 13 amino acids. Germline V CDR1 and CDR2: SEHNR, FQNEAQ (reference sequence). J lost 9 bases, V lost 3 bases, and 5 bases had no gene match. The CDR3 here is CASSLGRESEQFF. The CDR3 bases are TGTGCCAGCAGCTTGGGGCGGGAGAGTGAGCAGTTCTTC. Combining the CDR3 with reference TRBV7-9 and TRBJ2-1 gives the whole variable domain DTGVSQNPRHKITKRGQNVTFRCDPISEHNRLYWYRQTLGQGPEFLTYFQNEAQLEKSRLLSDRFSAERPKGSFSTLEIQRTEQGDSAMYLCASSLGRESEQFFGPGTRLTVL.

The V gene is TRBV7-8, the J gene TRBJ2-1, with D perhaps TRBD1 (7 bases). Per germline, CDR1 SGHVS and CDR2 FQNEAQ. V lost 5 bases and J lost 4, with 12 bases in between. CDR3 length: 14 amino acids. The CDR3 is CASSLRDRYNEQFF. Written as DNA, the CDR3 is TGTGCCAGCAGCCTGCGGGACAGATACAATGAGCAGTTCTTC.

This rearrangement joins TRBV6-2 or TRBV6-3 to TRBJ1-6; D might be TRBD1 (6 bases). CDR1 is MNHEY and CDR2 is SVGEGT in the germline V gene. The CDR3 sequence is 16 residues long. V was cut by 8 bases and J by 7 bases, with 21 bases left in between. The CDR3 sequence: CASHPSGVVWNSPLHF. The CDR3 DNA sequence: TGTGCCAGCCATCCTTCAGGGGTCGTATGGAATTCACCCCTCCACTTT.